Following are 10 T cell receptor beta chains from one sample sequenced in a study of shared clonotypes between healthy human individuals. Only CD45RO-negative cells positively selected for CCR7 counted as naive CD8 cells, so terminally differentiated effector memory CD45RA+ cells were excluded. The repertoire was sequenced with immunoSEQ multiplex PCR; TCRdb's copy has only in-frame clones and lacks some. The sample yields under 2,000,000 clones, about 95% seen once. The specimen sequenced was naive CD8+ T cells sorted from blood. Receptors originate from a man between 18 and 29 years old in good health.

The chain combines TRBV5-6 with TRBJ1-2, with D unclear. The germline V gene encodes CDR1 SGHDT and CDR2 YYEEEE. This CDR3 has 14 residues. The V end lost 1 base, the J end lost 7 bases, and 14 bases lay between the germline ends. The CDR3 loop is CASSLLGSGIGYTF. The CDR3 DNA follows: TGTGCCAGCAGCTTGCTGGGTTCCGGGATTGGCTACACCTTC.

Remarks on this clone: Additional DNA sequences in this sample encode the identical CDR3. This chain links TRBV9 with TRBJ2-2; weak D call: TRBD2 (6 bases). Germline-derived CDR1 and CDR2 are SGDLS and YYNGEE. This CDR3 region has 15 residues. Trimming stripped 0 bases from V and 4 bases from J, with 10 bases between. This CDR3 is CASSVVGGGTGELFF. The CDR3 DNA is TGTGCCAGCAGCGTAGTTGGGGGAGGCACCGGGGAGCTGTTTTTT.

The chain uses TRBV5-1 and TRBJ2-7; the match to TRBD2 covers 12 bases. This CDR3 has 16 amino acids. Per the germline V gene, CDR1 is SGHRS and CDR2 is YFSETQ. With 3 bases clipped from V and 3 bases from J, the junction kept 7 bases outside the gene matches. CDR3 DNA: TGCGCCAGCAGCTATGGACTAGCGGGATCCCTCTACGAGCAGTACTTC. Translation gives CASSYGLAGSLYEQYF. The variable domain in full, completed from reference TRBV5-1 and TRBJ2-7, reads KAGVTQTPRYLIKTRGQQVTLSCSPISGHRSVSWYQQTPGQGLQFLFEYFSETQRNKGNFPGRFSGRQFSNSRSEMNVSTLELGDSALYLCASSYGLAGSLYEQYFGPGTRLTVT.

The chain uses TRBV13 and TRBJ2-1, with TRBD2 matching 8 bases. After removal of 4 bases from V and 8 bases from J, the junction contained 7 bases not matched to a gene. The germline V gene has CDR1 PRHDT and CDR2 FYEKMQ (reference sequence). The CDR3 contains 14 residues. This CDR3 reads CASSSSGGGYEQFF. The DNA of the CDR3 is TGTGCCAGCAGCTCAAGCGGGGGAGGGTATGAGCAGTTCTTC.

The chain recombines TRBV11-2 with TRBJ1-1, with 9 bases fitting TRBD1. The germline CDR1 and CDR2 sequences are SGHAT and FQNNGV. There are 18 residues in the CDR3. The V segment lost 4 bases and the J segment 4 bases; nucleotides outside the gene matches: 16. The CDR3 is CASSSYRGQDGRGTEAFF. In DNA form, the CDR3 reads TGTGCCAGCAGCTCTTACAGGGGGCAGGACGGCAGGGGCACTGAAGCTTTCTTT.

The rearrangement uses TRBV27 and TRBJ2-7; maybe TRBD2 (5 bases). CDR1 is MNHEY, CDR2 SMNVEV, per germline (reference sequence). Trimming shortened V by 2 bases and J by 5 bases, and 10 bases separated the two germline ends. The CDR3 has 13 amino acids. CDR3 loop: CASSLSLAHEQYF. The CDR3 DNA is TGTGCCAGCAGTTTAAGCCTAGCCCACGAGCAGTACTTC.

The CDR3 nucleotides read TGTGCCAGTAGTATTGCAGGGACCAATCAGCCCCAGCATTTT. Amino acids: CASSIAGTNQPQHF. The rearrangement uses TRBV19 and TRBJ1-5, with D possibly being TRBD1 (5 bases). CDR1 and CDR2 from the germline V gene are LNHDA and SQIVND (reference sequence). CDR3 length equals 14 residues. The V gene lost 3 bases and the J gene lost 3 bases, with 9 bases spanning the gap. The full variable domain, its missing parts supplied by reference TRBV19 and TRBJ1-5, is DGGITQSPKYLFRKEGQNVTLSCEQNLNHDAMYWYRQDPGQGLRLIYYSQIVNDFQKGDIAEGYSVSREKKESFPLTVTSAQKNPTAFYLCASSIAGTNQPQHFGDGTRLSIL.

In regard to this clone: The identical CDR3 is also encoded by other nucleotide sequences in the sample. The genes are TRBV9 and TRBJ2-7; TRBD2 aligns across 12 bases. From germline, CDR1 is SGDLS and CDR2 YYNGEE. This CDR3 contains 15 residues. The J segment lost 2 bases and the V segment lost 0 bases, leaving 0 bases of the junction unmatched. In DNA, the CDR3 is TGTGCCAGCAGCGTAGGGACTAGCGGGACCTACGAGCAGTACTTC. This translates into CASSVGTSGTYEQYF.

This clone was seen once. V and J are TRBV28 and TRBJ1-3; 8 positions match TRBD1. Germline V gives CDR1 MDHEN, CDR2 SYDVKM. The CDR3 is 16 residues long. V trimming: 4 bases; J trimming: 4 bases; junction bases outside the gene matches: 9. This CDR3 is CASSSGQGWSGNTIYF. DNA of the CDR3: TGTGCCAGCAGTTCTGGACAGGGTTGGTCCGGAAACACCATATATTTT.

The genes are TRBV27 and TRBJ2-3; D tentatively fits TRBD1 or TRBD2 (5 bases each). The CDR3 consists of 14 residues. Germline V gives CDR1 MNHEY, CDR2 SMNVEV (reference sequence). The V end was cut by 10 bases, the J end by 0 bases, with 14 bases between. The CDR3 nucleotides are TGTGCCACGACGGGACGCTTAAGCACAGATACGCAGTATTTT. This codes for CATTGRLSTDTQYF.